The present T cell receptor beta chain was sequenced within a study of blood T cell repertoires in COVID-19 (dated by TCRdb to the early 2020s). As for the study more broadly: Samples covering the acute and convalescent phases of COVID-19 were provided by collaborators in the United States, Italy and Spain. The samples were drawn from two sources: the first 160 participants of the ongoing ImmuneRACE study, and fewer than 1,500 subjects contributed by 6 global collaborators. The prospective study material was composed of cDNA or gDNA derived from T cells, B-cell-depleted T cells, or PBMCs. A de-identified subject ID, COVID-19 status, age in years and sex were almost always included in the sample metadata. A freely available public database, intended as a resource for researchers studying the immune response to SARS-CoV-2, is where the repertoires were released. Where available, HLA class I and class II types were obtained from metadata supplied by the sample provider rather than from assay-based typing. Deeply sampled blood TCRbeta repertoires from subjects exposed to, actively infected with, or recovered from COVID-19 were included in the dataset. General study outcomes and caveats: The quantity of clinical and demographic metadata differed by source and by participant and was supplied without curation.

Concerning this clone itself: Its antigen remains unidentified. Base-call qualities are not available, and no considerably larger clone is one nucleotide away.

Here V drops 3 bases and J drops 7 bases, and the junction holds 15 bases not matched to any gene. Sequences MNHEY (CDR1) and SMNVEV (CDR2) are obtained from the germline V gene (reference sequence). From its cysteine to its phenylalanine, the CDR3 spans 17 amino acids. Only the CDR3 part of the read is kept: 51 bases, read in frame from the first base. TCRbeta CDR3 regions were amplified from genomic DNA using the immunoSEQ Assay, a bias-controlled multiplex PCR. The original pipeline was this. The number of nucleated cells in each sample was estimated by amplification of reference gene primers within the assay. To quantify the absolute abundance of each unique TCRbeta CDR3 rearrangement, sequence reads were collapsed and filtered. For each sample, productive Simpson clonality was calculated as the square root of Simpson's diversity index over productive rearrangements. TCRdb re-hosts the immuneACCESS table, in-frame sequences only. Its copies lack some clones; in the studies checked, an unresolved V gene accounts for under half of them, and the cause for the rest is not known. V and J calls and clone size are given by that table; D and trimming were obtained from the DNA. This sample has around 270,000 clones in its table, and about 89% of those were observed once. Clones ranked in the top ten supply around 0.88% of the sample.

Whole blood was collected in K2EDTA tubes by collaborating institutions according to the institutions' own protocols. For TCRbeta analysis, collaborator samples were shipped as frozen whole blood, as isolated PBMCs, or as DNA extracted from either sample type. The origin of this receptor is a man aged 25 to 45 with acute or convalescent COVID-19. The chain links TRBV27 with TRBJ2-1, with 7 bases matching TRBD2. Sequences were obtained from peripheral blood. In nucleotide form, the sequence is TGTGCCAGCAGTTTGAACCGGGTAAGCGGGAAGGGGAATGAGCAGTTCTTC. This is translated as CASSLNRVSGKGNEQFF.